Below, 8 T cell receptor beta chains from the same sample are listed, as sequenced in a study of neurological immune-mediated disorders. The time point was: longitudinal time-point 3. TCRdb recomputed calls from the 5' RACE reads with MiXCR, one row per CDR3 protein. The sample lists about 81,000 distinct CDR3 sequences, approximately 4.3% occurring once. The sample consisted of PBMCs. The receptors stem from a woman aged 55-69 years with multiple sclerosis.

In its sample, this clonotype was seen many times. V gene TRBV5-1 combines with J gene TRBJ1-2; D uncertain. The V and J ends lost 4 bases and 7 bases respectively, with 14 bases between them. CDR1 SGHRS and CDR2 YFSETQ come from the germline V gene. This CDR3 region has 13 residues. The CDR3 reads CASSPKETGGYTF. The CDR3 DNA reads as TGCGCCAGCAGCCCCAAGGAGACGGGTGGCTACACCTTC.

This clonotype was found many times. The chain is built from TRBV12-3 or TRBV12-4 and TRBJ1-2, with unresolved D. CDR3 length: 14 residues. Trimming removed 3 bases from V and 6 bases from J, with 14 bases in between. The CDR3: CASSFVGGSDGYTF. The CDR3 DNA reads as TGTGCCAGCAGTTTTGTTGGCGGAAGCGATGGCTACACCTTC.

This clonotype showed up many times. The rearrangement links TRBV5-1 to TRBJ2-2; D gene unclear. The CDR3 has 14 residues. The germline gives CDR1 SGHRS, CDR2 YFSETQ. V dropped 5 bases and J dropped 2 bases, with 10 bases sitting between them. DNA of the CDR3: TGCGCCAGCAGTTTCGGCAAAAACACCGGGGAGCTGTTTTTT. Its translation: CASSFGKNTGELFF.

This clonotype was seen ten or more times. The chain couples TRBV6-5 to TRBJ2-2, with D possibly matching TRBD1 (5 bases). V was shortened by 6 bases and J by 1 base, with 12 bases between the two germline ends. CDR3 size: 15 residues. Germline V gene data show CDR1 as MNHEY and CDR2 as SVGAGI. CDR3 protein: CASRNRIMNTGELFF. CDR3 sequence (DNA): TGTGCCAGCAGGAACAGGATTATGAACACCGGGGAGCTGTTTTTT.

This clonotype was counted at least ten times. This chain connects TRBV7-2 to TRBJ2-3; 9 nucleotides agree with TRBD1. Germline V gives CDR1 SGHTA, CDR2 FQGNSA. CDR3 length: 16 amino acids. V was clipped by 5 bases and J by 4 bases; unmatched bases: 10. CDR3 sequence (DNA): TGTGCCAGCAGCCAAACACAGGGGGCGCGCGCAGATACGCAGTATTTT. Translating it yields CASSQTQGARADTQYF.

Many counts were recorded for this clonotype. The genes are TRBV5-1 and TRBJ2-3; 9 bases are shared with TRBD2. The CDR3 spans 16 residues. CDR1 is SGHRS, CDR2 YFSETQ, per germline. J gave up 6 bases and V 0 bases, and 8 bases lay outside the gene matches. CDR3 sequence (DNA): TGCGCCAGCAGCTTGGAAGGCGGGGGGGCCGGGGATACGCAGTATTTT. Protein product: CASSLEGGGAGDTQYF.

In this sample, this clonotype turned up many times. The chain combines TRBV5-1 with TRBJ2-7; 9 bases are shared with TRBD1. The CDR3 covers 15 residues. Germline trimming cut 3 bases from V and 1 base from J; bases unmatched to any gene: 5. CDR1 SGHRS and CDR2 YFSETQ come from the germline V gene. Here the CDR3 DNA reads TGCGCCAGCAGCTCGGGACAGGGACTATCCTACGAGCAGTACTTC. Amino acid sequence: CASSSGQGLSYEQYF.

This clonotype was recorded at least ten times. The chain combines TRBV5-1 with TRBJ2-7; a weak D match, TRBD2 (7 bases). This CDR3 contains 15 residues. Trimming removed 3 bases from V and 2 bases from J, with 15 bases in between. Germline assignment: CDR1 SGHRS and CDR2 YFSETQ. For the CDR3, the DNA is TGCGCCAGCAGCTCGGGACATGGGAGGGCCTACGAGCAGTACTTC. Residues: CASSSGHGRAYEQYF.